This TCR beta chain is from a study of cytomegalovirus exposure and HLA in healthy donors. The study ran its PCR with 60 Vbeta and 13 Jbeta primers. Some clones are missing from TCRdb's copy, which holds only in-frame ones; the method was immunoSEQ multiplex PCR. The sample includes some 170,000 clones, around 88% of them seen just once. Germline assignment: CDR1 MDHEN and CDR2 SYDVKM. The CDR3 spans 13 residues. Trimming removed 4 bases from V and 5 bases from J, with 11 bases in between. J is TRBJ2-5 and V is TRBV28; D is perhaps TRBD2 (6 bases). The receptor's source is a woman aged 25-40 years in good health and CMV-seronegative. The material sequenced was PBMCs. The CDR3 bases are TGTGCCAGCAGTTCCGGGAGAGGCGAGACCCAGTACTTC. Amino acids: CASSSGRGETQYF.